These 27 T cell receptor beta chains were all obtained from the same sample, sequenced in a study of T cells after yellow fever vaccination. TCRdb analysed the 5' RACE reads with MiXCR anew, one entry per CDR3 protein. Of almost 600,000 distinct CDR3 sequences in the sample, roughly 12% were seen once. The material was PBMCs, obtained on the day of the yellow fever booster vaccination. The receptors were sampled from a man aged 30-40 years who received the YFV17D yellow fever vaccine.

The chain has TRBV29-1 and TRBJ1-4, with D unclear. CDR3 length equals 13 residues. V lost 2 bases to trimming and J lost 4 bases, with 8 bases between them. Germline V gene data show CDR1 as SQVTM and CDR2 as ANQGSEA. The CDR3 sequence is CSVELRFNEKLFF. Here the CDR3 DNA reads TGCAGCGTTGAACTTCGGTTTAATGAAAAACTGTTTTTT.

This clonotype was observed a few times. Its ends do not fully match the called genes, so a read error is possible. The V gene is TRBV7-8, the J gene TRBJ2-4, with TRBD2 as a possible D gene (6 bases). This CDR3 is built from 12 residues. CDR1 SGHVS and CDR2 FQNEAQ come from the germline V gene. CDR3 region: CASSEVPGRRVF. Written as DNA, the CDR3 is TGTGCCAGCAGCGAAGTTCCGGGACGGAGGGTCTTC.

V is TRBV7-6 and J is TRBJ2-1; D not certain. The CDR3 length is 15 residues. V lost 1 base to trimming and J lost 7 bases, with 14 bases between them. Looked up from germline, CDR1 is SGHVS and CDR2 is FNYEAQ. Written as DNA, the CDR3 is TGTGCCAGCAGCTTAGTGGGCAGTAGGGTGAATGAGCAGTTCTTC. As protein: CASSLVGSRVNEQFF.

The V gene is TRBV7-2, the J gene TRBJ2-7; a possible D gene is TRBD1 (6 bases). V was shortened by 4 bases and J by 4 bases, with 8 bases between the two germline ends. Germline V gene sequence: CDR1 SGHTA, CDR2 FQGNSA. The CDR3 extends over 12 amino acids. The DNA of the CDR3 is TGTGCCAGCAGCTACGACAGGTACGAGCAGTACTTC. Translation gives CASSYDRYEQYF.

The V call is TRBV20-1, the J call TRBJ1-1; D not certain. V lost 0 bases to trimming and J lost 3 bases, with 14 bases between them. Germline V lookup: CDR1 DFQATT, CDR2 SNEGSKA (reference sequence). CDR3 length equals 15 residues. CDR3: CSARDPGGWDTEAFF. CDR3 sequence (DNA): TGCAGTGCTAGAGATCCTGGAGGGTGGGACACTGAAGCTTTCTTT.

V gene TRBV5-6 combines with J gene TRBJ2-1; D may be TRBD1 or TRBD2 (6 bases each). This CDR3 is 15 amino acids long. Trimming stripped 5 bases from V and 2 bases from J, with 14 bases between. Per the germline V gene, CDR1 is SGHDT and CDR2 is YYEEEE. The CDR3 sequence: CASRLGGGAYNEQFF. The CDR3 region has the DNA TGTGCCAGCAGGTTAGGAGGGGGTGCCTACAATGAGCAGTTCTTC.

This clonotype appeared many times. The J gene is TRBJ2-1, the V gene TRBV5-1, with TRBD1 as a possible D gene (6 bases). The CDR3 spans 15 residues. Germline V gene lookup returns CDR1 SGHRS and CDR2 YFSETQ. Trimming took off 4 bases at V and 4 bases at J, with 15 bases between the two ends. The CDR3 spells CASSADQGTYNEQFF. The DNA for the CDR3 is TGCGCCAGCAGCGCCGACCAGGGGACGTACAATGAGCAGTTCTTC.

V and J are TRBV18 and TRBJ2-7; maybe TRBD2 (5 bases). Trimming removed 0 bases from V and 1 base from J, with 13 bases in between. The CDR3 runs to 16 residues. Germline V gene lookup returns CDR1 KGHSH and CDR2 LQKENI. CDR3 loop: CASSPPGRAKSYEQYF. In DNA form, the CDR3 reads TGTGCCAGCTCACCACCCGGGCGGGCGAAATCCTACGAGCAGTACTTC.

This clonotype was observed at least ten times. The DNA of the CDR3 is TGTGCCAGCAGTTTATATTTCGCGACTAGCGGGAGATCGGGCGAGCAGTACTTC. As protein: CASSLYFATSGRSGEQYF. The V gene is TRBV27, the J gene TRBJ2-7, with TRBD2 matching over 12 bases. Germline CDR1 and CDR2: MNHEY and SMNVEV (reference sequence). The J segment lost 6 bases and the V segment lost 1 base, leaving 13 bases of the junction unmatched. The CDR3 runs 18 residues.

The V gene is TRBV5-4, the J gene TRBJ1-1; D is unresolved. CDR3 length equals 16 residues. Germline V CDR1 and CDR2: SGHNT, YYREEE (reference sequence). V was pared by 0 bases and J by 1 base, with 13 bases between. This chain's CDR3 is CASSLGVSTRNTEAFF. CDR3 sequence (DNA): TGTGCCAGCAGCTTGGGGGTGAGCACCCGGAACACTGAAGCTTTCTTT.

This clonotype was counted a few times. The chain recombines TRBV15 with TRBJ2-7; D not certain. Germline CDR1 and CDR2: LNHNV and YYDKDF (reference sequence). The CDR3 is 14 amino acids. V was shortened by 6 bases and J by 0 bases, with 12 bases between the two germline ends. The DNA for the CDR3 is TGTGCCACCAGTCCAGCGCCTAGCTCCTACGAGCAGTACTTC. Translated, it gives CATSPAPSSYEQYF.

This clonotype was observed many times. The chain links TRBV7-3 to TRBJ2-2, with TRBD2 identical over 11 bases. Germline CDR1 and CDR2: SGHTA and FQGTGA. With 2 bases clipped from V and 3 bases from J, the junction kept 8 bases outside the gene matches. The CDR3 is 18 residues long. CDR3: CASSLQPSGRSYTGELFF. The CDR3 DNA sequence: TGTGCCAGCAGCTTACAACCTAGCGGGAGGTCGTACACCGGGGAGCTGTTTTTT. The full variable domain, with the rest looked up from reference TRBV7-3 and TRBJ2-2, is GAGVSQTPSNKVTEKGKYVELRCDPISGHTALYWYRQSLGQGPEFLIYFQGTGAADDSGLPNDRFFAVRPEGSVSTLKIQRTERGDSAVYLCASSLQPSGRSYTGELFFGEGSRLTVL.

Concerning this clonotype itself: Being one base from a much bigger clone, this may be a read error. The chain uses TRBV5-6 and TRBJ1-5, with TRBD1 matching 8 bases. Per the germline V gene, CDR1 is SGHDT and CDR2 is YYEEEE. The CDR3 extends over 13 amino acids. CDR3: CASSRDRNQPPHF. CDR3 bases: TGTGCCAGCAGCCGGGACAGGAATCAGCCCCCGCATTTT.

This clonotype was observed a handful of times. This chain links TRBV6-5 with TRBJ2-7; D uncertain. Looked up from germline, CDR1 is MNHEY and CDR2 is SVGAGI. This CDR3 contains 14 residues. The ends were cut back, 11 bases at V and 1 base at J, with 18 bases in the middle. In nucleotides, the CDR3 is TGTGCCGTACAGAAGCCTAGTGTTTCCTACGAGCAGTACTTC. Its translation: CAVQKPSVSYEQYF.

As DNA, the CDR3 is TGTGCCAGCAGCTGGTATGACAGTCAAGAGAACGAGCAGTACTTC. This encodes CASSWYDSQENEQYF. The chain has TRBV7-2 and TRBJ2-7, with D perhaps TRBD1 (5 bases). The CDR3 is 15 residues long. The V and J ends lost 4 bases and 5 bases respectively, with 18 bases between them. CDR1 and CDR2 from the germline V gene are SGHTA and FQGNSA.

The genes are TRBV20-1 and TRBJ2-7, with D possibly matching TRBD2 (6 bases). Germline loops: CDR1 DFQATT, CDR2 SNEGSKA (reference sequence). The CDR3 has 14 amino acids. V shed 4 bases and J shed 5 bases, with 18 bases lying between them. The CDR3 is CSATLPGLSHEQYF. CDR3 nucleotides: TGCAGTGCTACCCTCCCGGGACTTAGCCACGAGCAGTACTTC.

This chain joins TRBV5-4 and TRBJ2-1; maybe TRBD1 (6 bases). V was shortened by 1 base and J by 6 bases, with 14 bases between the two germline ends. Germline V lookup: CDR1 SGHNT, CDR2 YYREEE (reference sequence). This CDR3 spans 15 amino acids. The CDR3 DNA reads TGTGCCAGCAGCTTGTTGTGGGCCAGGGGCAATGAGCAGTTCTTC. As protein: CASSLLWARGNEQFF.

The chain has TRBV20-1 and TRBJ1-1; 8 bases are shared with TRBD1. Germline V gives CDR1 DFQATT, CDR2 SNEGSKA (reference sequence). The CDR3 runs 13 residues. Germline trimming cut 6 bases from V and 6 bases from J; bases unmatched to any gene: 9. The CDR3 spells CSAFKPQGAEAFF. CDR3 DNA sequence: TGCAGTGCCTTCAAGCCACAGGGGGCTGAAGCTTTCTTT.

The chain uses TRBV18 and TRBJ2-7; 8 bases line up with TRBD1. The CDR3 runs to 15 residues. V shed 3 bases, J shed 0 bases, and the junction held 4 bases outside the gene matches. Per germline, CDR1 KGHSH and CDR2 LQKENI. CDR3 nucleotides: TGTGCCAGCTCACCCCGGACAGGGAGCTCCTACGAGCAGTACTTC. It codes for CASSPRTGSSYEQYF.

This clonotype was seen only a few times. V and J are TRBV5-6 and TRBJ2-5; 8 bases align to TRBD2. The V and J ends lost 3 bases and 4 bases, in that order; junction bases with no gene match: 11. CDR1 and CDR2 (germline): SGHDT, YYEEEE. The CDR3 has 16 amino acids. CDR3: CASSWRAGDVRETQYF. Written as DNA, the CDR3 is TGTGCCAGCAGCTGGAGAGCGGGAGATGTACGAGAGACCCAGTACTTC.

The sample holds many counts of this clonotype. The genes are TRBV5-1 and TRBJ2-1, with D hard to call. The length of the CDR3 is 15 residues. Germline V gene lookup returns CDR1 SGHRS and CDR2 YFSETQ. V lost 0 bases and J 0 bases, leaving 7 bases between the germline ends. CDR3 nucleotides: TGCGCCAGCAGCTTGGAGTTAGTCTCCTACAATGAGCAGTTCTTC. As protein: CASSLELVSYNEQFF.

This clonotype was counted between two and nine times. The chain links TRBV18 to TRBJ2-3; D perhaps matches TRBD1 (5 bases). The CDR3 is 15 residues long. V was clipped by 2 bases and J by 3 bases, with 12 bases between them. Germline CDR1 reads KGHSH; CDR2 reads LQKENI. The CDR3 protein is CASSPRQSGTDTQYF. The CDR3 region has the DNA TGTGCCAGCTCACCAAGACAGAGTGGGACAGATACGCAGTATTTT.

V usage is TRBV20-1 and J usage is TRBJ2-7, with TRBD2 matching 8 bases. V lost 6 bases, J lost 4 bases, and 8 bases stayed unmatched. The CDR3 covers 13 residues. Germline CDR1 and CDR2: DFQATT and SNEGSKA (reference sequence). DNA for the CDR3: TGCAGTGCAGAGCGGGAGAATACTTACGAGCAGTACTTC. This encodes CSAERENTYEQYF.

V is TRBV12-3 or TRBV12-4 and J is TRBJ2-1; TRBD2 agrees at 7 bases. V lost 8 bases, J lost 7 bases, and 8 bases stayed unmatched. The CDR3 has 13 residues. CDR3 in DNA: TGTGCCAGCGCGCGCGGGAGTCGAAATGAGCAGTTCTTC. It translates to CASARGSRNEQFF.

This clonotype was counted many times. CDR3 region: CASSLERAPGANVLTF. In DNA, the CDR3 is TGTGCCAGCAGCTTAGAAAGGGCCCCTGGGGCCAACGTCCTGACTTTC. The chain employs TRBV7-6 and TRBJ2-6; D unresolved. Trimming took off 1 base at V and 2 bases at J, with 9 bases between the two ends. This CDR3 is built from 16 residues. CDR1 and CDR2 from the germline V gene are SGHVS and FNYEAQ. Based on the CDR3 plus reference TRBV7-6 and TRBJ2-6, the full variable domain is GAGVSQSPRYKVTKRGQDVALRCDPISGHVSLYWYRQALGQGPEFLTYFNYEAQQDKSGLPNDRFSAERPEGSISTLTIQRTEQRDSAMYRCASSLERAPGANVLTFGAGSRLTVL.

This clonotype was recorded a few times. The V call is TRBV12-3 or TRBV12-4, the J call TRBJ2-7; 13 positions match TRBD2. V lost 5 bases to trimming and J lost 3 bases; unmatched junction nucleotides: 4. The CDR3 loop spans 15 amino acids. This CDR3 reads CASSHRTSGGYEQYF. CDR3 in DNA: TGTGCCAGCAGTCATCGGACTAGCGGGGGCTACGAGCAGTACTTC.

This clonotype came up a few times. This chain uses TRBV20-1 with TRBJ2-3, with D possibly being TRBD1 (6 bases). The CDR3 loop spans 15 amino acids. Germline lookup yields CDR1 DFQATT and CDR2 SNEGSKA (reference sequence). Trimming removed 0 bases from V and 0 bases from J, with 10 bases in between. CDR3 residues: CSAREGTSSTDTQYF. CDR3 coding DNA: TGCAGTGCTAGAGAAGGGACATCTAGCACAGATACGCAGTATTTT.